This T cell receptor (beta chain) was sequenced for a study of human T cells and chemical hapten exposure. Overall study: On around 2 cm by around 2 cm of upper inner arm skin, sensitization was performed with 2% DPC.

Germline loops: CDR1 DFQATT, CDR2 SNEGSKA (reference sequence). CDR3 length equals 14 residues. After removal of 3 bases from V and 5 bases from J, the junction contained 8 bases not matched to a gene. MiXCR, run by TCRdb on the RACE reads, gives a single entry per CDR3 protein. The sample has 200,000 to 300,000 distinct CDR3 sequences, about 9% seen once. Time point in this sample: pre-sensitization, week 0. Documented treatment: therapeutic diphenylcyclopropenone sensitization with weekly scalp DPC. The sequences come from whole blood, collected in connection with sensitization to the hapten diphenylcyclopropenone (DPC). The clonotype comes from a middle-aged woman with alopecia areata. Some clones in this sample may be carry-over from other donors' samples. The rearrangement links TRBV20-1 to TRBJ1-1, with 8 bases identical to TRBD1. The CDR3 nucleotides are TGCAGTGCTAGTGACGGACAGGGCTCTACTGAAGCTTTCTTT. Its translation: CSASDGQGSTEAFF.